This paragraph covers one TCR beta chain sequence. Antigen specificity is unknown. Data came from immunoSEQ multiplex PCR; TCRdb stores just in-frame clones and leaves some out. Altogether more than 90,000 clones are present, approximately 87% being singletons, with the ten largest covering under 8.5%. Described time point: peripheral blood 6 weeks after treatment start. The source of the sample is a study of PD-L1 blockade in urothelial cancer. V was pared by 0 bases and J by 2 bases, with 12 bases of the junction left unmatched. The germline CDR1 and CDR2 sequences are MGHRA and YSYEKL. CDR3 length: 18 residues. Findings and caveats of the study: Where pretreatment blood TCR clonality fell below the median, better survival was predicted.

The source is a man aged 65 to 79 with urothelial cancer. This chain uses TRBV4-1 with TRBJ2-7; 8 bases are a match to TRBD1. The specimen comprised PBMCs, sampled around atezolizumab (anti-PD-L1) treatment. The CDR3: CASSQDSRGRGAAYEQYF. The CDR3, as DNA: TGCGCCAGCAGCCAAGATAGCAGGGGGCGTGGTGCTGCCTACGAGCAGTACTTC.